The rows below give T cell receptor beta chains drawn from one sample of a study of metastatic and nonmetastatic thyroid tumors. Using MiXCR, TCRdb reanalyzed the PCR reads. The sample shows tens of thousands of clones, about an eighth of them seen only once. Sequenced: blood. The receptors originated from a female donor with papillary thyroid cancer or a benign thyroid nodule (not recorded which). Some clones in this sample may be carry-over from other donors' samples. The CDR3 runs from the conserved cysteine through the conserved F or W.

>TRBV7-8
CASRIKESTGELFF
>TRBV20-1
CSASLAGPRSNQFF
>TRBV3-1
CASSQARDSNNQPQHF
>TRBV5-1
CSSSGPRGQVGETQYF
>TRBV12-3/TRBV12-4
CASSLSDSEGQPQHF
>TRBV28
CASSFLSGGDLGTEAFF
>TRBV10-3
CAISELAGETEQYF
>TRBV24-1
CATGLAGTDTQYF
>TRBV13
CASSLGLHPNEQFF
>TRBV6-2/TRBV6-3
CASSYLGGASYEQYF
>TRBV6-4
CASSDPGCSSGIQETQYF
>TRBV7-2
CASSSEGTHPNEQFF
>TRBV9
CASSYHLRGPSGNEQFF
>TRBV4-3
CASSQNLAPPSGYEQFF
>TRBV6-1
CASSSGSGRTGELFF
>TRBV12-3/TRBV12-4
CASSFGLAGGADTQYF
>TRBV28
CASSFGAVWRRNTGELFF
>TRBV4-3
CASSQDKAGGAYNEQFF
>TRBV11-2
CASSLSHRFNEQFF
>TRBV2
CASSLAGGYEQYF
>TRBV6-2/TRBV6-3
CASSYSGAGRVSNQPQHF
>TRBV11-3
CASSLDIGEQYF
>TRBV7-8
CASSLLAVEQFF
>TRBV28
CASSRILREAFF
>TRBV27
CASSLVGIYNEQFF